Following are 14 T cell receptor beta chains from one sample sequenced in a study of shared clonotypes between healthy human individuals. The repertoire was sequenced with immunoSEQ multiplex PCR; TCRdb's copy has only in-frame clones and lacks some. The data show some 800,000 clones, with 80% to 95% seen just once and more than 20% held by the top ten. Naive CD8 cells were CD45RO-negative, positively selected for CCR7, excluding terminally differentiated effector memory CD45RA+ cells. Sequencing was carried out using naive CD8+ T cells sorted from blood. These receptors were collected from a man aged 25 to 45 in good health.

This rearrangement joins TRBV30 to TRBJ1-1; the D is unclear. CDR1 and CDR2 (germline): GTSNPN, SVGIG (reference sequence). The ends were cut back, 2 bases at V and 1 base at J, with 8 bases in the middle. This CDR3 has 13 amino acids. The CDR3 DNA sequence: TGTGCCTGGAGTCCATCTGAGAACACTGAAGCTTTCTTT. Residues: CAWSPSENTEAFF.

The J gene is TRBJ2-1, the V gene TRBV2; 16 bases fit TRBD2. The V and J ends lost 8 bases and 4 bases, in that order; junction bases with no gene match: 2. Germline CDR1 reads SNHLY; CDR2 reads FYNNEI. The CDR3 loop spans 15 amino acids. DNA for the CDR3: TGTGCCAGCGGGACTAGCGGGGGGGAATACAATGAGCAGTTCTTC. It is translated as CASGTSGGEYNEQFF.

The CDR3 is CSVAGTGTFGYEQYF. The CDR3 DNA sequence: TGCAGCGTCGCCGGGACAGGGACTTTCGGCTACGAGCAGTACTTC. The rearrangement uses TRBV29-1 and TRBJ2-7; the match to TRBD1 covers 9 bases. Germline-derived CDR1 and CDR2 are SQVTM and ANQGSEA. J gave up 3 bases and V 6 bases, and 12 bases lay outside the gene matches. This CDR3 region has 15 residues.

For the CDR3, the DNA is TGTGCCAGCAGTTACTCCATTGGACAGAACACCGGGGAGCTGTTTTTT. The encoded protein is CASSYSIGQNTGELFF. This rearrangement joins TRBV6-5 to TRBJ2-2, with D perhaps matching TRBD1 (5 bases). The CDR3 runs 16 residues. The germline V gene has CDR1 MNHEY and CDR2 SVGAGI. Deletions cut 0 bases from V and 1 base from J, with 9 bases between.

This clone was observed a single time. This rearrangement joins TRBV15 to TRBJ1-3, with unresolved D. The CDR3 sequence is 15 residues long. Germline V gene sequence: CDR1 LNHNV, CDR2 YYDKDF (reference sequence). V was clipped by 0 bases and J by 0 bases, with 6 bases between them. The CDR3 nucleotides read TGTGCCACCAGCAGAGACGGGATCTCTGGAAACACCATATATTTT. Amino acid sequence: CATSRDGISGNTIYF.

The CDR3 loop is CASSLSFMKAVYEQYF. In DNA, the CDR3 is TGTGCCAGCAGTTTATCTTTCATGAAAGCGGTCTACGAGCAGTACTTC. V is TRBV27 and J is TRBJ2-7, with D possibly being TRBD2 (5 bases). V lost 0 bases and J lost 3, with 15 bases in between. The CDR3 runs 16 residues. The germline V gene has CDR1 MNHEY and CDR2 SMNVEV (reference sequence).

V usage is TRBV11-2 and J usage is TRBJ2-1, with TRBD1 matching over 7 bases. CDR1 is SGHAT and CDR2 is FQNNGV in the germline V gene. V shed 5 bases, J shed 4 bases, and the junction held 14 bases outside the gene matches. This CDR3 region has 17 residues. CDR3 region: CASSPPRDSSLYNEQFF. For the CDR3, the DNA is TGTGCCAGCAGCCCACCGAGGGACAGTAGTTTGTACAATGAGCAGTTCTTC.

This sequence joins TRBV27 and TRBJ2-1; either TRBD1 or TRBD2 may fit D (5 bases each). The germline V and J ends were trimmed by 5 bases and 0 bases, with 14 bases remaining between them. From germline, CDR1 is MNHEY and CDR2 SMNVEV (reference sequence). This CDR3 comprises 16 residues. The CDR3 region is CASSTLGESSYNEQFF. DNA of the CDR3: TGTGCCAGCAGTACCCTGGGGGAAAGCTCCTACAATGAGCAGTTCTTC.

The chain has TRBV27 and TRBJ2-7; no clear D gene. Per the germline V gene, CDR1 is MNHEY and CDR2 is SMNVEV (reference sequence). V was cut by 4 bases and J by 0 bases, with 10 bases left in between. The CDR3 is made up of 14 amino acids. DNA for the CDR3: TGTGCCAGCAGTTATACTGCAAGCTCCTACGAGCAGTACTTC. This sequence encodes CASSYTASSYEQYF.

V and J are TRBV6-5 and TRBJ1-2, with D possibly being TRBD1 (6 bases). Trimming removed 10 bases at V and 6 bases at J, with 15 bases between. The CDR3 loop spans 12 amino acids. Germline CDR1 is MNHEY and CDR2 is SVGAGI. CDR3 sequence reads: CATGIGGDGYTF. In nucleotides, the CDR3 is TGTGCCACCGGCATCGGGGGCGATGGCTACACCTTC.

This chain joins TRBV7-8 and TRBJ2-5; 7 positions match TRBD2. From germline, CDR1 is SGHVS and CDR2 FQNEAQ. V was pared by 0 bases and J by 10 bases, with 8 bases of the junction left unmatched. The CDR3 runs to 14 residues. In DNA, the CDR3 is TGTGCCAGCAGCTTAGCGCGAAGCGGGATATTCCAGTACTTC. This translates into CASSLARSGIFQYF.

The chain employs TRBV19 and TRBJ2-7; 12 bases align to TRBD2. Germline loops: CDR1 LNHDA, CDR2 SQIVND (reference sequence). Losses at the gene ends were 3 bases for V and 4 bases for J; bases not matched to a gene: 7. The CDR3 is 16 residues long. The CDR3 coding sequence is TGTGCCAGTAGTATCGGACTAGCGGGAATTTCGTACGAGCAGTACTTC. Its protein is CASSIGLAGISYEQYF.

This rearrangement joins TRBV30 to TRBJ1-1, with 7 bases fitting TRBD1. The junction had 8 bases not matched to a gene; V was cut back by 2 bases and J by 11 bases. There are 12 residues in the CDR3. Per germline, CDR1 GTSNPN and CDR2 SVGIG (reference sequence). CDR3 sequence reads: CAWSKTGAVAFF. The CDR3 nucleotides read TGTGCCTGGAGTAAAACAGGGGCAGTCGCTTTCTTT.

This clone came up once. The V and J genes are TRBV28 and TRBJ2-7, with 7 bases matching TRBD1. V dropped 4 bases and J dropped 4; count of bases not matched to a gene: 7. Germline-derived CDR1 and CDR2 are MDHEN and SYDVKM. The CDR3 spans 14 residues. The CDR3 DNA sequence: TGTGCCAGCAGTTGGACAGGAAGGGAGTACGAGCAGTACTTC. Its translation: CASSWTGREYEQYF.